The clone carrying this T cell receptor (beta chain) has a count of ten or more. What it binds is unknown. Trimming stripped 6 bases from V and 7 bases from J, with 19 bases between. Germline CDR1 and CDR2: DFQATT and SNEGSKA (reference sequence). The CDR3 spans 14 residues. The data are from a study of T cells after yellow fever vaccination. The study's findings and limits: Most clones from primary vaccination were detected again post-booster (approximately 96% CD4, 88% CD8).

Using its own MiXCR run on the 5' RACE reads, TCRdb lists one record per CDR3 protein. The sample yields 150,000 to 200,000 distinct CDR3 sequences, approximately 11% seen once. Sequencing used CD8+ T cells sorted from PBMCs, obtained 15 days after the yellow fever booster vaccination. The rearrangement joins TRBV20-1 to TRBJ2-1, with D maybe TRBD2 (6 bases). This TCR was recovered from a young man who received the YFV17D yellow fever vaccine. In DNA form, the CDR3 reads TGCAGTGCCTCCAAATCACAGGAGGGGAATGAGCAGTTCTTC. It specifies CSASKSQEGNEQFF.